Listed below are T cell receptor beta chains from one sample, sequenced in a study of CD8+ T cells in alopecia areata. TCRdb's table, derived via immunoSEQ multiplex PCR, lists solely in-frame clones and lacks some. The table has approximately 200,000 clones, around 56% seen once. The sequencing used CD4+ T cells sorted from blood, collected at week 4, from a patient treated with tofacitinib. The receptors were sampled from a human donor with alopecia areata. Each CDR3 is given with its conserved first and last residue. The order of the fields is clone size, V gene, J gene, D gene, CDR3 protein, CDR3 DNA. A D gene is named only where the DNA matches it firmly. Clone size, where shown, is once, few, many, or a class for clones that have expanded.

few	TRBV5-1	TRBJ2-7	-	CASSLFSDAGEQYF	TGCGCCAGCAGCTTGTTCAGTGATGCGGGGGAGCAGTACTTC
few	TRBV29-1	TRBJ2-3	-	CSVEWARTQYF	TGCAGCGTTGAATGGGCCCGAACGCAGTATTTT
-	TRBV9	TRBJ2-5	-	CASSARGQEETQYF	TGTGCCAGCAGCGCCCGGGGCCAGGAAGAGACCCAGTACTTC
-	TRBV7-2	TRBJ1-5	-	CASSSNGGFQPQHF	TGTGCCAGCAGCAGCAACGGGGGGTTTCAGCCCCAGCATTTT
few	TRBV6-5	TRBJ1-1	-	CASSYGGNTEAFF	TGTGCCAGCAGTTACGGGGGGAACACTGAAGCTTTCTTT
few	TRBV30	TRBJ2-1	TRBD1	CAWSGPGDRRIGEQFF	TGTGCCTGGAGTGGACCTGGGGACAGGAGGATAGGTGAGCAGTTCTTC
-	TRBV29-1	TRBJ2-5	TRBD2	CSVGGTSGGARRETQYF	TGCAGCGTTGGTGGGACTAGCGGGGGGGCTCGGCGAGAGACCCAGTACTTC
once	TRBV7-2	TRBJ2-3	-	CASSLEQGYTQYF	TGTGCCAGCAGCTTAGAACAGGGCTATACGCAGTATTTT
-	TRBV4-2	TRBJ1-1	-	CASRPQGVGTEAFF	TGTGCCAGCAGGCCACAGGGTGTGGGCACTGAAGCTTTCTTT
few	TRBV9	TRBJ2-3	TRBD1	CASSTPGQGFTDTQYF	TGTGCCAGCAGCACCCCGGGACAGGGGTTCACAGATACGCAGTATTTT
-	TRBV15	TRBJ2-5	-	CATSRDKRETQYF	TGTGCCACCAGCAGAGATAAGAGGGAGACCCAGTACTTC
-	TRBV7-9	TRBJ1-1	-	CASSLAPTDRAFF	TGTGCCAGCAGCTTAGCCCCAACAGACAGAGCTTTCTTT